These 29 T cell receptor beta chains share one sample of origin, sequenced in a study of CD8 T cells in ankylosing spondylitis. General study results and limits: What appeared characteristic of ankylosing spondylitis blood was a TCR beta motif of several highly homologous variants.

Their antigens remain unidentified. Each CDR3 protein is one row after TCRdb ran MiXCR on the 5' RACE reads. The sample carries about 540,000 distinct CDR3 sequences, roughly 13% recorded once. The sample consisted of blood, either unsorted or a sorted T cell fraction (not recorded which). Receptors were obtained from a male donor with ankylosing spondylitis.

This clonotype came up a few times. This chain uses TRBV20-1 with TRBJ2-1, with 13 nucleotides matching TRBD2. Germline CDR1 is DFQATT and CDR2 is SNEGSKA (reference sequence). The CDR3 extends over 17 amino acids. J lost 0 bases, V lost 6 bases, and 8 bases had no gene match. CDR3 coding DNA: TGCAGTGCCCCAGGGGGACTAGCGGGGAGCTCCTACAATGAGCAGTTCTTC. Protein sequence: CSAPGGLAGSSYNEQFF.

This clonotype was detected ten times or more. The chain uses TRBV20-1 and TRBJ2-3; 7 nucleotides agree with TRBD1. J was trimmed by 3 bases and V by 4 bases; bases with no gene match: 16. Germline values: CDR1 DFQATT, CDR2 SNEGSKA (reference sequence). The CDR3 has 17 amino acids. CDR3 DNA sequence: TGCAGTGCTACAATTCCAGTGGCAGGGGGTTTTACAGATACGCAGTATTTT. Translated, it gives CSATIPVAGGFTDTQYF.

This clonotype was detected a few times. This chain connects TRBV12-3 or TRBV12-4 to TRBJ2-1; 7 bases align to TRBD2. The J segment lost 5 bases and the V segment lost 2 bases, leaving 6 bases of the junction unmatched. This CDR3 is 15 amino acids long. CDR3: CASSLYQRGNNEQFF. The CDR3 coding sequence is TGTGCCAGCAGTTTATACCAGCGGGGCAACAATGAGCAGTTCTTC.

The chain recombines TRBV11-2 with TRBJ2-1; D gene unclear. This CDR3 spans 12 amino acids. V lost 3 bases and J lost 10, with 10 bases in between. CDR1 is SGHAT and CDR2 is FQNNGV in the germline V gene. The DNA for the CDR3 is TGTGCCAGCAGCTTCTCTGAAAGGGAGCAGTTCTTC. Its protein product is CASSFSEREQFF.

The chain carries TRBV12-3 or TRBV12-4 and TRBJ2-7; TRBD1 is a possible D gene (5 bases). This CDR3 spans 14 amino acids. V was cut by 3 bases and J by 6 bases, with 15 bases left in between. The CDR3: CASSFGAGKGEQYV. CDR3 nucleotide sequence: TGTGCCAGCAGTTTTGGGGCAGGGAAAGGCGAGCAGTACGTC.

This clonotype came up a few times. This chain links TRBV12-3 or TRBV12-4 with TRBJ1-5; D gene unclear. This CDR3 is 13 amino acids long. V lost 3 bases and J 7 bases, leaving 10 bases between the germline ends. The CDR3 region is CASSFGEQQPQHF. In nucleotides, the CDR3 is TGTGCCAGCAGTTTCGGGGAGCAGCAGCCCCAGCATTTT.

The chain links TRBV7-2 to TRBJ1-2, with 7 nucleotides matching TRBD1. The CDR3 spans 15 residues. CDR1 and CDR2 from the germline V gene are SGHTA and FQGNSA. The J segment lost 2 bases and the V segment lost 5 bases, leaving 8 bases of the junction unmatched. CDR3 coding DNA: TGTGCCAGCAGCCAAACGACAGGGTCCAACTATGGCTACACCTTC. Protein sequence: CASSQTTGSNYGYTF.

This clonotype was counted between two and nine times. The chain carries TRBV27 and TRBJ2-1; possible D gene TRBD1, 5 bases. The ends were cut back, 5 bases at V and 9 bases at J, with 14 bases in the middle. The CDR3 consists of 13 residues. The V gene's germline CDR1 is MNHEY and CDR2 SMNVEV (reference sequence). CDR3 nucleotides: TGTGCCAGCAGTCCCAGGGTGGCGGCTGAGCAGTTCTTC. Protein product: CASSPRVAAEQFF.

The table lists this clonotype with many counts. The rearrangement joins TRBV3-1 to TRBJ2-1; 9 bases align to TRBD2. Germline trimming cut 4 bases from V and 4 bases from J; bases unmatched to any gene: 8. CDR1 and CDR2 (germline): LGHDT, YNNKEL (reference sequence). This CDR3 has 16 amino acids. This CDR3 is CASSPGLAGEYNEQFF. CDR3 DNA sequence: TGTGCCAGCAGCCCGGGTTTAGCGGGAGAGTACAATGAGCAGTTCTTC.

The rearrangement joins TRBV2 to TRBJ2-1; 8 nucleotides line up with TRBD2. CDR3 length: 19 amino acids. V gave up 2 bases and J gave up 3 bases; unmatched junction bases: 15. Germline V gives CDR1 SNHLY, CDR2 FYNNEI. The CDR3 DNA is TGTGCCAGCAGTGAACGGGGGGGATCTAATAACTTACTCTACAATGAGCAGTTCTTC. This gives the protein CASSERGGSNNLLYNEQFF.

This CDR3 reads CASSVNGGKETQYF. The CDR3 DNA is TGTGCCAGCAGTGTAAACGGTGGGAAAGAGACCCAGTACTTC. The rearrangement uses TRBV6-4 and TRBJ2-5; unclear D gene. Trimming left V 4 bases short and J 3 bases short, with 12 bases between. Germline CDR1 reads MRHNA; CDR2 reads SNTAGT. This CDR3 has 14 residues.

This clonotype has at least ten counts. The V call is TRBV10-3, the J call TRBJ2-1; 10 bases match TRBD1. This CDR3 has 16 amino acids. Germline V gene sequence: CDR1 ENHRY, CDR2 SYGVKD. Trimming took 5 bases from V and 7 from J; bases not matched to a gene: 11. CDR3 amino acids: CAISTGTGAFNNEQFF. DNA of the CDR3: TGTGCCATCAGTACCGGGACAGGGGCCTTCAATAATGAGCAGTTCTTC.

The rearrangement uses TRBV20-1 and TRBJ2-1; 12 nucleotides match TRBD2. Germline V CDR1 and CDR2: DFQATT, SNEGSKA (reference sequence). CDR3 size: 15 residues. The ends lost 3 bases at V and 6 bases at J; junction bases unmatched: 6. CDR3 residues: CSARGTSGYGNEQFF. Written as DNA, the CDR3 is TGCAGTGCTAGGGGGACTAGCGGGTATGGCAATGAGCAGTTCTTC.

The chain carries TRBV20-1 and TRBJ1-2; D not certain. The CDR3 extends over 10 amino acids. Germline CDR1 and CDR2: DFQATT and SNEGSKA (reference sequence). Trimming shortened V by 3 bases and J by 7 bases, and 6 bases separated the two germline ends. The CDR3 is CSARIGGYTF. CDR3 DNA sequence: TGCAGTGCTAGGATTGGTGGCTACACCTTC.

The table lists this clonotype with many counts. At one of its ends the junction is not consistent with the germline gene, which may arise from a read error. This sequence joins TRBV7-9 and TRBJ1-5, with 7 positions matching TRBD1. The CDR3 totals 14 residues. The germline V gene encodes CDR1 SEHNR and CDR2 FQNEAQ (reference sequence). DNA of the CDR3: TGCGCCAGCAGCCAGGGGGATGGAAATCAGCCCCAGCATTTT. Its translation: CASSQGDGNQPQHF.

This clonotype has more than one count but fewer than ten. The rearrangement joins TRBV6-2 or TRBV6-3 to TRBJ1-5; D remains ambiguous. The CDR3 spans 13 residues. Germline assignment: CDR1 MNHEY and CDR2 SVGEGT. V lost 7 bases to trimming and J lost 6 bases, with 13 bases between them. CDR3 region: CASTPRVGQPQHF. In DNA, the CDR3 is TGTGCCAGCACCCCACGAGTGGGTCAGCCCCAGCATTTT.

The chain has TRBV20-1 and TRBJ1-5, with D maybe TRBD1 (5 bases). Trimming pared 3 bases from V and 5 bases from J, leaving 14 bases between. The CDR3 extends over 14 amino acids. Germline lookup yields CDR1 DFQATT and CDR2 SNEGSKA (reference sequence). The CDR3 here is CSASTGKTDQPQHF. CDR3 nucleotide sequence: TGCAGTGCTAGTACAGGAAAGACGGATCAGCCCCAGCATTTT.

This clonotype was recorded many times. This chain links TRBV5-5 with TRBJ2-5; weak D call: TRBD2 (6 bases). CDR1 is SGHKS and CDR2 is YYEKEE in the germline V gene (reference sequence). The CDR3 is 15 residues long. V shed 3 bases and J shed 4 bases, with 16 bases lying between them. This CDR3 reads CASSSLRGGGETQYF. The CDR3 DNA reads as TGTGCCAGCAGCTCCTTAAGGGGAGGCGGAGAGACCCAGTACTTC.

In its sample, this clonotype was seen many times. The chain employs TRBV29-1 and TRBJ1-3; 9 nucleotides line up with TRBD1. The CDR3 loop spans 16 amino acids. From germline, CDR1 is SQVTM and CDR2 ANQGSEA. CDR3 loop: CSASAGTGYSGNTIYF. The CDR3 nucleotides are TGCAGTGCTTCAGCCGGGACAGGGTACTCTGGAAACACCATATATTTT.

As for this clonotype: Compared with germline, one end of the junction differs, possibly owing to a read error. The rearrangement links TRBV12-3 or TRBV12-4 to TRBJ1-3, with no clear D. The CDR3 has 11 amino acids. The DNA for the CDR3 is TGTGCCGGCAGTCTTCGAAACACCATATATTTT. Protein: CAGSLRNTIYF.

This clonotype was seen a handful of times. The V and J genes are TRBV29-1 and TRBJ2-1, with 14 bases that match TRBD2. V dropped 7 bases and J dropped 3; count of bases not matched to a gene: 5. Germline CDR1 reads SQVTM; CDR2 reads ANQGSEA. CDR3 size: 15 residues. CDR3 sequence reads: CSAQGTSGGYNEQFF. The CDR3 nucleotides are TGCAGCGCACAAGGGACTAGCGGGGGCTACAATGAGCAGTTCTTC.

The table lists this clonotype with many counts. The rearrangement links TRBV12-3 or TRBV12-4 to TRBJ2-1; D gene ambiguous. The CDR3 covers 11 residues. Trimming removed 6 bases at V and 6 bases at J, with 6 bases between. CDR3 region: CASSQLNEQFF. The CDR3 region has the DNA TGTGCCAGCAGCCAGCTCAATGAGCAGTTCTTC.

V usage is TRBV27 and J usage is TRBJ1-1; D is ambiguous. The V gene's germline CDR1 is MNHEY and CDR2 SMNVEV (reference sequence). The length of the CDR3 is 16 residues. V dropped 6 bases and J dropped 2 bases, with 19 bases sitting between them. The CDR3 sequence: CASSRWQSLFNTEAFF. The CDR3, as DNA: TGTGCCAGCAGCAGGTGGCAATCCCTCTTTAACACTGAAGCTTTCTTT.

This chain uses TRBV29-1 with TRBJ2-1; 10 bases are shared with TRBD1. Unmatched junction bases numbered 9, after V lost 6 bases and J lost 7 bases. This CDR3 comprises 14 residues. Germline CDR1 reads SQVTM; CDR2 reads ANQGSEA. The CDR3 protein is CSVAGDRGKNEQFF. CDR3 nucleotides: TGCAGCGTCGCCGGGGACAGGGGTAAGAATGAGCAGTTCTTC.

V is TRBV6-5 and J is TRBJ2-5, with D perhaps TRBD1 (6 bases). The germline V and J ends were trimmed by 0 bases and 5 bases, with 10 bases remaining between them. Germline loops: CDR1 MNHEY, CDR2 SVGAGI. The CDR3 covers 14 residues. The CDR3 loop reads CASSYSGQGETQYF. The CDR3, as DNA: TGTGCCAGCAGTTACTCGGGTCAGGGGGAGACCCAGTACTTC.

This clonotype has a handful of counts. The chain combines TRBV7-9 with TRBJ2-3; 7 bases match TRBD2. This CDR3 is 16 amino acids long. The V and J ends lost 1 base and 6 bases, in that order; junction bases with no gene match: 10. Looked up from germline, CDR1 is SEHNR and CDR2 is FQNEAQ (reference sequence). The DNA of the CDR3 is TGTGCCAGCAGCTTAGGAAGCGGGACCTGGGGTGATACGCAGTATTTT. This codes for CASSLGSGTWGDTQYF.

The chain is built from TRBV3-1 and TRBJ2-2, with D unclear. Germline-derived CDR1 and CDR2 are LGHDT and YNNKEL (reference sequence). The CDR3 totals 16 residues. Between the trimmed V and J ends, which lost 4 bases and 4 bases, there was a span of 16 bases. The DNA for the CDR3 is TGTGCCAGCAGCCGACCCCGGCAACAAACCACCGGGGAGCTGTTTTTT. Its translation is CASSRPRQQTTGELFF.

This rearrangement joins TRBV7-6 to TRBJ2-7; 9 bases are shared with TRBD1. Germline values: CDR1 SGHVS, CDR2 FNYEAQ. Trimming removed 2 bases from V and 4 bases from J; junction bases left unmatched: 6. The CDR3 runs to 15 residues. The CDR3 region has the DNA TGTGCCAGCAGCTTAAGGGGACAGGGAGGTTACGAGCAGTACTTC. This sequence encodes CASSLRGQGGYEQYF. The variable domain in full, with the rest retrieved from reference TRBV7-6 and TRBJ2-7, is GAGVSQSPRYKVTKRGQDVALRCDPISGHVSLYWYRQALGQGPEFLTYFNYEAQQDKSGLPNDRFSAERPEGSISTLTIQRTEQRDSAMYRCASSLRGQGGYEQYFGPGTRLTVT.

This clonotype has more than one count but fewer than ten. The chain carries TRBV2 and TRBJ2-7; D is unresolved. Looked up from germline, CDR1 is SNHLY and CDR2 is FYNNEI. V was trimmed by 2 bases and J by 3 bases, leaving 8 bases between them. This CDR3 comprises 13 residues. The chain's CDR3 is CASSESERYEQYV. CDR3 coding DNA: TGTGCCAGCAGTGAAAGTGAGCGCTACGAGCAGTACGTC.